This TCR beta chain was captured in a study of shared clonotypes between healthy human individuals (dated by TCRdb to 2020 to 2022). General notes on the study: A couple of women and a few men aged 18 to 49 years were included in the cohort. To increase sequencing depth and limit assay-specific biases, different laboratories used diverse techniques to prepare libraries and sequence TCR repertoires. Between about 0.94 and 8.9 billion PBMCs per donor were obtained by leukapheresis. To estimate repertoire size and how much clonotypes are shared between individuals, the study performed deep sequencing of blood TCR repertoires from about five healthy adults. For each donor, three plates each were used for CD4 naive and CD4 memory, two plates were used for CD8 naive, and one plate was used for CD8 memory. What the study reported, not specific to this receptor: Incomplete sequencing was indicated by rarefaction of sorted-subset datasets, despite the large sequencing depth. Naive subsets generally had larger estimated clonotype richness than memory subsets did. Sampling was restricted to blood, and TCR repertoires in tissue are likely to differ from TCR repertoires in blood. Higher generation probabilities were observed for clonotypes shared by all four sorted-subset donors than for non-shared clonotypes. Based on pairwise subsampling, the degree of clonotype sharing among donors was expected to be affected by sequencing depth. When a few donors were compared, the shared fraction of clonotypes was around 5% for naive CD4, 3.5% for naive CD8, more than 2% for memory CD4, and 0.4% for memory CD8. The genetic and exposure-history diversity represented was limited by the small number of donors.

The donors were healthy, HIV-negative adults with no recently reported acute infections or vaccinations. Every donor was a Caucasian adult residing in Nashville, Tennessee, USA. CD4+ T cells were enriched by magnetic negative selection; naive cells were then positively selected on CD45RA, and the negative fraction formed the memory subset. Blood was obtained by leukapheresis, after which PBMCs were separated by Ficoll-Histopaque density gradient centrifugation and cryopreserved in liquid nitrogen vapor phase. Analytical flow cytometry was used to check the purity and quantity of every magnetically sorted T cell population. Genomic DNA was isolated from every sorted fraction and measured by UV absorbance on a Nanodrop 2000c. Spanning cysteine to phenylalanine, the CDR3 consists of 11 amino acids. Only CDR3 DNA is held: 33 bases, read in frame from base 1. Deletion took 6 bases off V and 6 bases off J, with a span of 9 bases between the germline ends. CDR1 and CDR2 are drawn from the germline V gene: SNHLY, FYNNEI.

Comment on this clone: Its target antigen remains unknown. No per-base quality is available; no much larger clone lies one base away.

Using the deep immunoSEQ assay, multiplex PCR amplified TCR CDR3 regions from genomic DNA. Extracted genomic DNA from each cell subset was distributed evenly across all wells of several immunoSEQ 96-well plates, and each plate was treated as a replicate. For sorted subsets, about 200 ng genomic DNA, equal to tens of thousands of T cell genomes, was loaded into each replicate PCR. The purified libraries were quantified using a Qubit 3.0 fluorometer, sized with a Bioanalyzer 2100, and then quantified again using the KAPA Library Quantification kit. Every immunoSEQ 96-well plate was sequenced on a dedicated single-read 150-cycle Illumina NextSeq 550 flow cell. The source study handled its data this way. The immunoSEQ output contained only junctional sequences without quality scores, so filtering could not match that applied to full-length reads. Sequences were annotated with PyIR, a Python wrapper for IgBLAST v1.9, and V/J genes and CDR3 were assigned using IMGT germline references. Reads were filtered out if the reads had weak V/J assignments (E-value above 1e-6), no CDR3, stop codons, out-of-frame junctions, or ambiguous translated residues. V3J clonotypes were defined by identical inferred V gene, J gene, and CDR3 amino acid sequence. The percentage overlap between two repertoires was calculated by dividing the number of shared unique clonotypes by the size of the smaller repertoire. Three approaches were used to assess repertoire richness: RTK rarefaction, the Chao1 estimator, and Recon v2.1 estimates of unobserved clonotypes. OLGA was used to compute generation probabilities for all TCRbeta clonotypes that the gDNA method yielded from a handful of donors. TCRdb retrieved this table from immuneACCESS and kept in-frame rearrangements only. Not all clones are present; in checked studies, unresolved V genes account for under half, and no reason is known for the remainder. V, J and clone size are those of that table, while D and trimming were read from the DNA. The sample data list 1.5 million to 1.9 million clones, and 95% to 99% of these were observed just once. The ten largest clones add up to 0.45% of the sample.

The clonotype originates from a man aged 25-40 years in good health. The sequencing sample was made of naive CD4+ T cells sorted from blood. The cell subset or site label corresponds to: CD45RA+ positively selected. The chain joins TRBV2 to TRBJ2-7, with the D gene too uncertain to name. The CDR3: CASRWSTEQYF. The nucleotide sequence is TGTGCCAGCAGGTGGTCAACCGAGCAGTACTTC.